This T cell receptor (beta chain) stems from a study of CD8+ T cells in alopecia areata (dated by TCRdb to the late 2010s). Background on the whole study: The treated patients took part in an open-label pilot trial in which moderate-to-severe alopecia areata was treated with oral tofacitinib at 5 to 10 mg twice daily. Tofacitinib was administered for 6 to 18 months, and 6 months of follow-up off drug were then conducted to assess delayed response and recurrence. In treated patients, disease severity was measured using the SALT score, which gives the percentage of scalp surface area affected. In both human patients and the C3H/HeJ mouse model, the study applied high-throughput TCRbeta sequencing to look at T cell clonal expansion in alopecia areata. Scalp tissue and sorted CD4+ and CD8+ peripheral blood T cells from patchy and totalis/universalis alopecia areata patients and from healthy controls were covered by human TCRbeta sequencing. Patients on tofacitinib were biopsied at baseline and after 4 and 24 weeks of treatment, and several of the patients also had a later scalp biopsy. Scalp clonality was compared among normal scalp (n=4), patchy alopecia areata scalp (n=8), and alopecia totalis/universalis scalp (n=8). The RNA source kit depended on sample type: the PAXgene miRNA kit for fixed scalp, the miRNeasy kit for PBMCs, and the RNeasy kit for mouse skin. TCRbeta CDR3 regions were amplified by immunoSEQ multiplex PCR using 35 Vbeta forward and 13 Jbeta reverse primers.

Preparation of the library involved the immunoSEQ multiplex PCR assay. RNA was extracted from all samples and reverse transcribed into cDNA, which served as template for TCR sequencing. First-strand cDNA was synthesized using SuperScript III with a 2:1 mix of oligo-dT and random hexamers. Amplification bias was assessed with a synthetic immune receptor repertoire, and residual bias was removed computationally. In the original analysis: After raw reads were preprocessed to remove errors, the CDR3 was defined following IMGT conventions as running from the conserved cysteine to phenylalanine. Clonality was computed as 1 minus the Shannon entropy, with the entropy normalized by log2 of the number of productive unique TCRs. Whether each scalp clone was CD4 or CD8 was inferred by checking scalp TCRbeta sequences against the CD4 and CD8 repertoires from sorted blood. In TCRdb, the immuneACCESS table is reduced to in-frame sequences with V and J assigned. These tables do not hold every clone; where another copy was compared, an unresolved V gene accounts for under half, and the others remain unexplained. That table furnishes V, J and clone size, whereas the DNA furnished D and trimming. This sample comprises roughly 220,000 clones, roughly two fifths of them detected only once. The ten largest clonotypes hold around 0.48% of the sample.

CDR1 and CDR2 are read off the germline V gene as MGHRA and YSYEKL. Trimming removed 4 bases from V and 5 bases from J, leaving 17 bases between the germline ends. The cysteine opens and the phenylalanine closes a CDR3 of 15 amino acids. Just the 45-base CDR3 DNA is kept, in frame starting at base 1. Of note for this clone: Its antigen remains undetermined. The input lacks base qualities; no much larger clone sits a single base away.

Broader findings and caveats from the paper: Tofacitinib significantly decreased scalp clonality and the number of expanded CD8+ clones among the top 100 scalp clones. Because the treated cohort was small and had only one nonresponder, larger studies are needed to examine links between baseline CD8+ expansion and response. Resident alphabeta T cells in normal human skin are also sequenced, complicating scalp TCR repertoire analysis, unlike mouse skin dominated by gammadelta T cells. Shared TCR sequences between patients were less evident than in mice, which may be partly attributable to HLA diversity in the patient population. Lesional scalp, especially in alopecia totalis/universalis, showed higher clonality and more expanded CD8+ clones than normal scalp, suggesting antigenic drive. During tofacitinib treatment, many expanded lesional clones stuck around in both scalp and blood, and this persistence may partly explain why relapse happens after treatment is stopped.

What the treatment or condition label conveys for this sample: oral pan-JAK inhibitor, 5-10 mg twice daily. Lesional scalp punch biopsies and peripheral blood were collected from alopecia areata patients. PBMCs were isolated by density centrifugation and stained for CD3, CD4 and CD8, and CD4+ and CD8+ T cells were sorted on a FACSAria. Sequences were derived from CD4+ T cells sorted from blood, sampled at approximately week 30, from a patient treated with tofacitinib. The receptor was derived from a human donor with alopecia areata. The chain uses TRBV4-1 and TRBJ2-5; the D gene identity is not certain. The nucleotide sequence reads as follows: TGCGCCAGCAGCCGCATGCCCCCGGGTAGGGAGACCCAGTACTTC. It specifies CASSRMPPGRETQYF.